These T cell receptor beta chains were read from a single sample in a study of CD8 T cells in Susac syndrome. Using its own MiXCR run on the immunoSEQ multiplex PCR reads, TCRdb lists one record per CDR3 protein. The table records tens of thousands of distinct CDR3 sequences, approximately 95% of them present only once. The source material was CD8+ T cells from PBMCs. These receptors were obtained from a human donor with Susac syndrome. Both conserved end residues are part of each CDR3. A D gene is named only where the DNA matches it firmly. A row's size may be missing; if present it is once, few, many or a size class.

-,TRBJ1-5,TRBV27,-,TGTGCCAGCAGTTCGGAGATATATCAGCCCCAGCATTTT,CASSSEIYQPQHF
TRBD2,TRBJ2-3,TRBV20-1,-,TGCAGTGCTAGAGAAGCGGGAGGGCCATTAGATACGCAGTATTTT,CSAREAGGPLDTQYF
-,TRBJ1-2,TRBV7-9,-,TGTGCCAGCAGCCCAGCTGAGTGGGGGAACTATGGCTACACCTTC,CASSPAEWGNYGYTF
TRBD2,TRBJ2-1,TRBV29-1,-,TGCAGCGCCTATAGCGGGAGGGACTCGGTAGGCAATGAGCAGTTCTTC,CSAYSGRDSVGNEQFF
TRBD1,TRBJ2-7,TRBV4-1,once,TGCGCCAGCAGCTATACCGGGACAGGAGACCACGAGCAGTACTTC,CASSYTGTGDHEQYF
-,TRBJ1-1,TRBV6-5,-,TGTGCCAGCAGATTGTCAGCTTCTAACACTGAAGCTTTCTTT,CASRLSASNTEAFF
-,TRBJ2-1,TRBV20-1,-,TGCAGTGCTAGAGATCCTTTGAGGACACACGGCGATGAGCAGTTCTTC,CSARDPLRTHGDEQFF
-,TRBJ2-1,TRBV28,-,TGTGCCAGCAGTTTCTCGGGGTCGGGGGACCAGTTCTTC,CASSFSGSGDQFF
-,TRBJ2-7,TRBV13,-,TGTGCCAGCAGCTCGACAGGCAGATGGGAGCAGTACTTC,CASSSTGRWEQYF
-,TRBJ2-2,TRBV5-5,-,TGTGCCAGCAGCGCCCTCGGCGCGAGCGGGGAGCTGTTTTTT,CASSALGASGELFF
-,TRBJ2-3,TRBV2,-,TGTGCCAGCAGTGAAGCGGGCGGAGGCACAGATACGCAGTATTTT,CASSEAGGGTDTQYF
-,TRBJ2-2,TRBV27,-,TGTGCCAGCAGTTTATGGGGGAACACCGGGGAGCTGTTTTTT,CASSLWGNTGELFF
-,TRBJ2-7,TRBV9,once,TGTGCCAGCAGCGTAGTAAGCCGGGATTGGCACGAGCAGTACTTC,CASSVVSRDWHEQYF
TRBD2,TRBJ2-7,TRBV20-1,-,TGCAGTGCCCCGAACACGGGGAGGGTGAACGAGCAGTACTTC,CSAPNTGRVNEQYF
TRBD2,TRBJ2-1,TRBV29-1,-,TGCAGCGGGGCCGGGACTAGCGGAGACAATGAGCAGTTCTTC,CSGAGTSGDNEQFF
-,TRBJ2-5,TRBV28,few,TGTGCCAGCAGCTTAGCAGAGACCCAGTACTTC,CASSLAETQYF
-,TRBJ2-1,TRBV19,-,TGTGCCAGTAGTATGGGCCCCAATGAGCAGTTCTTC,CASSMGPNEQFF
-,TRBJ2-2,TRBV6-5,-,TGTGCCAGCAGTTACTCCCAGACCTACACCGGGGAGCTGTTTTTT,CASSYSQTYTGELFF
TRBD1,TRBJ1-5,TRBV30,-,TGTGCCTGGACCCCACAGGGGGCGGGTCAGCCCCAGCATTTT,CAWTPQGAGQPQHF
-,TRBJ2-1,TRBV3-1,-,TGTGCCAGCAGCCTTACGGGATTGGCTGAGCAGTTCTTC,CASSLTGLAEQFF
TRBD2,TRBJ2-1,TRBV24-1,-,TGTGCCACCAGTGATTCGTCTAGCGGCTCCTACAATGAGCAGTTCTTC,CATSDSSSGSYNEQFF
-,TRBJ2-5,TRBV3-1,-,TGTGCCAGCAGCCCTAGACAGGTCGCCTTTAACCAAGAGACCCAGTACTTC,CASSPRQVAFNQETQYF
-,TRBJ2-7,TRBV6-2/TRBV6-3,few,TGTGCCAGCAGTTACTCGACGGGGGAGCAGTACTTC,CASSYSTGEQYF
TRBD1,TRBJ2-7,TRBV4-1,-,TGCGCCAGCAGCCCCCGACAGGGTTTCGACGAGCAGTACTTC,CASSPRQGFDEQYF
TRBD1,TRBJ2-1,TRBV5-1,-,TGCGCCAGCAGCTGGACCGGGACAGGGGGATTTTCATTCTCCTACAATGAGCAGTTCTTC,CASSWTGTGGFSFSYNEQFF
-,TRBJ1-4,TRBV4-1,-,TGCGCCAGCAGCCCTCGGCGGGGAGAAAAACTGTTTTTT,CASSPRRGEKLFF
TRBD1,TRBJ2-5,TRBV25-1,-,TGTGCCAGCAGTGAGTTGTCAGGGGGCGGAGAGACCCAGTACTTC,CASSELSGGGETQYF
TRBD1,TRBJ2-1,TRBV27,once,TGTGCCAGCAGTTTATCGGGACAGTACAATGAGCAGTTCTTC,CASSLSGQYNEQFF
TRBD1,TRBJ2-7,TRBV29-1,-,TGCAGCGCGTTCGGACAGGGGGCAGACGAGCAGTACTTC,CSAFGQGADEQYF
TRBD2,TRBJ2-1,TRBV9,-,TGTGCCAGCAGCGTAGCTAGCGGGACAAACAATGAGCAGTTCTTC,CASSVASGTNNEQFF
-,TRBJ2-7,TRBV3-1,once,TGTGCCAGCAGCCCAGGAGCAGGATTGAGCTACGAGCAGTACTTC,CASSPGAGLSYEQYF
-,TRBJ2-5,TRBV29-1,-,TGCAGCGTTGAAGAGGGCTTGGGACTGTGGGAGACCCAGTACTTC,CSVEEGLGLWETQYF
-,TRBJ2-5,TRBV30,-,TGTGCCTGGAGTGTACTGGGAGAAGAGACCCAGTACTTC,CAWSVLGEETQYF
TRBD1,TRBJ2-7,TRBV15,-,TGTGCCACCAGCAGAGATCGGCAGGGGGCCTACGAGCAGTACTTC,CATSRDRQGAYEQYF
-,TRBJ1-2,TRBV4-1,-,TGCGCCAGCAGCCAAGAATCCTCCGTGGGGGATGGCTACACCTTC,CASSQESSVGDGYTF
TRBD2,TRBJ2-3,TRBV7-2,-,TGTGCCAGCAGCTTATTCGACGGTCCCGGGACTAGCGGCACAGATACGCAGTATTTT,CASSLFDGPGTSGTDTQYF
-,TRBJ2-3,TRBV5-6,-,TGTGCCAGCAGCACCCGGACCAGCGCCCGCACAGATACGCAGTATTTT,CASSTRTSARTDTQYF
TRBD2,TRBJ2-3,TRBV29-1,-,TGCAGCGTTGGGGGACTAGCGGGAGGGCCGGATACGCAGTATTTT,CSVGGLAGGPDTQYF
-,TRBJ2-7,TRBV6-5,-,TGTGCCAGCAGTCGGGCCGCAGAGTACGAGCAGTACTTC,CASSRAAEYEQYF
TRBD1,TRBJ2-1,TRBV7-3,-,TGTGCCAGCAGCTTAAGTGTAGGGGGCGGTGAGCAGTTCTTC,CASSLSVGGGEQFF
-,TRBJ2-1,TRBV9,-,TGTGCCAGCAGCTTCACCGGGACGAACAATGAGCAGTTCTTC,CASSFTGTNNEQFF
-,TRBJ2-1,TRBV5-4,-,TGTGCCAGCAGCTCGGACGGAGGGCCGAATGAGCAGTTCTTC,CASSSDGGPNEQFF
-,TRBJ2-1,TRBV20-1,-,TGCAGTGCTAGAGGTGGAGCTCGGCTGATTAATGAGCAGTTCTTC,CSARGGARLINEQFF
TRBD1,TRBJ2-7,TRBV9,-,TGTGCCAGCAGCGTAGGACAGGGGGGTTACGAGCAGTACTTC,CASSVGQGGYEQYF
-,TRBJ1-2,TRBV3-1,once,TGTGCCAGCAGCCAAGAGGTGGCAGGATATGGCTACACCTTC,CASSQEVAGYGYTF
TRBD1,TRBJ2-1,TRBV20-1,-,TGCAGTGCTAGAGAAGCCGGGACAGGGTTCTTC,CSAREAGTGFF
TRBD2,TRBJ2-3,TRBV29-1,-,TGCAGCGTTGATGGTATCGTCACTAGCGGGAGCACAGATACGCAGTATTTT,CSVDGIVTSGSTDTQYF
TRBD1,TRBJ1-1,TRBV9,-,TGTGCCAGCAGCGTAGGGGACAGCGGGGCCACTGAAGCTTTCTTT,CASSVGDSGATEAFF
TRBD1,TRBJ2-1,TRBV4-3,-,TGCGCCAGCAGCGAGCTCACAGGGGGCATGACTGAGCAGTTCTTC,CASSELTGGMTEQFF
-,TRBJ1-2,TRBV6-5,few,TGTGCCACCAAGGGGAATGGCTACACCTTC,CATKGNGYTF
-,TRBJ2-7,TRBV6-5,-,TGTGCCAGCAGTTACTCGTTCGAGGGGGACTACGAGCAGTACTTC,CASSYSFEGDYEQYF
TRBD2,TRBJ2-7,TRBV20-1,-,TGCAGTGCTCTTGAACTAGCGGGAGCCTACGAGCAGTACTTC,CSALELAGAYEQYF
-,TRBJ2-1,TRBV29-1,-,TGCAGCGTTGTAATTAGAAATAACAATGAGCAGTTCTTC,CSVVIRNNNEQFF
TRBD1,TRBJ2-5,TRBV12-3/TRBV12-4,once,TGTGCCAGCAGTTGGACAGGGGAGCAAGAGACCCAGTACTTC,CASSWTGEQETQYF
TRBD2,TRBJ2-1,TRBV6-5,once,TGTGCCAGCAGTTACCAGGGACTAGCGGGAGGCAATGAGCAGTTCTTC,CASSYQGLAGGNEQFF
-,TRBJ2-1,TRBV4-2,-,TGTGCCAGCAGCCGCGGTGGGAGTAGCTCCTACAATGAGCAGTTCTTC,CASSRGGSSSYNEQFF
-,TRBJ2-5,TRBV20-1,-,TGCAGTGCTAGAGCCGGGGTCAGGGAGACCCAGTACTTC,CSARAGVRETQYF